The T cell receptor (beta chain) described here comes from a study of T cell repertoires in cytomegalovirus infection (dated by TCRdb to the late 2010s). With respect to the entire study: Because public TCR beta signatures pointed to carriage of CMV infection together with the matching HLA type, the HLA type of each donor mattered for the analysis. Overall study outcomes, separate from this receptor: Carriers of CMV infection plus the relevant HLA type were discriminated by the cumulative frequency of public TCR beta family members in the study cohort and in an independent roughly 370-donor cohort. The ex vivo response was dominated by HLA-C-restricted CMV-specific TCR beta clonotypes, which also provided the single most frequent clonotype in two of eight donors.

TCRdb records Illumina HiSeq 1500 as the sequencer. TCRdb ran its own pipeline on the public reads, namely fastp trimming at Q25 and MiXCR clone calling, and kept in-frame beta chains. Rows are combined by CDR3 protein, so each entry shows the most common genes and DNA. The sample table records hundreds of thousands of distinct CDR3 sequences; approximately 30% of these occur just once. Roughly 15% of the sample lies in the top ten. This clonotype was counted between two and nine times. Its binding antigen is unknown. Per-base quality was not reported, and no clone a single base away is much larger than it. For this chain, trimming is 4 bases at the V end and 1 base at the J end, and the number of junction bases without a gene match is 6. The CDR3 measures 15 amino acids from cysteine to phenylalanine. CDR3 DNA only is kept here, 45 bases in frame from base 1. CDR1 is given as LNHDA and CDR2 as SQIVND, both from the germline V gene (reference sequence).

The origin of this receptor is a human donor in good health (CMV status not recorded). Some clones in this sample may be carry-over from other donors' samples. Sample: PBMCs. The chain is encoded by TRBV19 joined to TRBJ2-5, with 7 bases in between that match TRBD2. The CDR3 amino acid sequence is: CASSRAGRIQETQYF. The nucleotides are TGTGCCAGTAGTAGAGCGGGGCGGATCCAAGAGACCCAGTACTTC.